A single sample is the source of the 31 T cell receptor beta chains below, sequenced in a study of CD8+ T cells in alopecia areata. Reverse transcription of extracted RNA yielded cDNA, which provided the sequencing template. TCRdb's table, derived via immunoSEQ multiplex PCR, lists solely in-frame clones and lacks some. The profile covers about 19,000 clones, none occurring a single time. Sorting relied on CD4, CD8alpha, NKG2D, NKG2ACE and other markers applied to pooled cutaneous lymph node cells. The sample consisted of CD8+ T cells sorted from a lymph node. Source of these receptors: a C3H/HeJ mouse with alopecia areata. These mice share the MHC haplotype H2-k.

Sample share makes this clone medium-sized. These gene names are mouse names. The CDR3 is cut off 4 residues early in the read; its end comes from the germline J gene. The chain carries TRBV13-3 and TRBJ1-4; TRBD1 might be the D (6 bases). Trimming stripped 2 bases from V and 0 bases from J, with 11 bases between. Germline V lookup: CDR1 NNHDY, CDR2 SYVADS. There are 16 residues in the CDR3. The sequenced part of the CDR3 DNA is TGTGCCAGCAGTGAGGGGACAAAAATTTCCAACGAA. This codes for CASSEGTKISNE. The CDR3 as a whole reads CASSEGTKISNERLFF.

Concerning this clone: Germline and genes: mouse. Read data end 4 residues before the CDR3 end; the end is taken from the germline J gene. This chain joins TRBV13-2 and TRBJ1-1; 7 bases fit TRBD1. J was trimmed by 4 bases and V by 2 bases; bases with no gene match: 5. Germline CDR1 reads NNHNN; CDR2 reads SYGAGS (reference sequence). The CDR3 runs 14 residues. The sequenced part of the CDR3 DNA is TGTGCCAGCGGTGAGGGGGCAGGGGGCACA. This encodes CASGEGAGGT. The whole CDR3 sequence is CASGEGAGGTEVFF.

This clone was seen ten or more times. Any gene name here is a mouse gene name. The read finishes 4 residues shy of the CDR3 end, and the germline J gene is used to complete it. The chain is built from TRBV19 and TRBJ1-2, with 10 bases that match TRBD1. Germline trimming cut 4 bases from V and 3 bases from J; bases unmatched to any gene: 0. The germline gives CDR1 FNHDT, CDR2 SITEND (reference sequence). CDR3 size: 13 residues. Partial CDR3 DNA: TGTGCCAGCAGTGGGACAGGGGACTCC. Protein sequence: CASSGTGDS. The CDR3 in its entirety is CASSGTGDSDYTF.

This clone has more than one count but fewer than ten. Any gene name here is a mouse gene name. The read ends 4 residues shy of where the CDR3 ends; the end is completed using the germline J gene. The chain is built from TRBV16 and TRBJ2-3; the match to TRBD1 covers 8 bases. V gave up 4 bases and J gave up 0 bases; unmatched junction bases: 3. The CDR3 extends over 15 amino acids. CDR1 is SGHSA and CDR2 is FRNQAP in the germline V gene. The CDR3: CASSSTGESAETLYF. CDR3 DNA (partial): TGTGCAAGCAGCTCGACAGGGGAGAGTGCAGAA.

This clone was observed many times. Mouse gene names and germline throughout. The read finishes 4 residues shy of the CDR3 end, and the germline J gene is used to complete it. This rearrangement joins TRBV13-3 to TRBJ1-4; possibly TRBD1 for D (6 bases). V was shortened by 1 base and J by 0 bases, with 10 bases between the two germline ends. The CDR3 is 16 residues long. Germline assignment: CDR1 NNHDY and CDR2 SYVADS. The covered CDR3 bases are TGTGCCAGCAGTGATATCGGGGACATTTCCAACGAA. Its protein is CASSDIGDISNE. The complete CDR3 reads CASSDIGDISNERLFF.

This clone turned up a few times. Genes and germline come from the mouse. Read coverage stops 4 residues before the CDR3 terminus; the germline J gene supplies the remainder. This chain uses TRBV13-3 with TRBJ2-7; perhaps TRBD2 as D (6 bases). The germline gives CDR1 NNHDY, CDR2 SYVADS. This CDR3 has 15 residues. CDR3 DNA (partial): TGTGCCAGCAGTGATGCAGCTGGGGCCCTATAT. The encoded protein is CASSDAAGALY. The complete CDR3 protein is CASSDAAGALYEQYF.

By proportion, this clone is medium-sized. Mouse gene names and germline throughout. The read comes to an end 4 residues before the CDR3 does, leaving the germline J gene to fill in the end. This chain uses TRBV13-3 with TRBJ2-1; 7 bases are a match to TRBD1. Germline CDR1 NNHDY, CDR2 SYVADS. J was trimmed by 4 bases and V by 5 bases; bases with no gene match: 0. This CDR3 has 12 residues. CDR3 DNA (partial): TGTGCCAGCAGGACAGGGTATGCT. Amino acids: CASRTGYA. The whole CDR3 sequence is CASRTGYAEQFF.

Many counts were recorded for this clone. At residue 11, TCRdb's protein is not the same as the translated DNA, so the protein here was read from the DNA. The germline and genes are mouse ones. The read halts 3 residues ahead of the CDR3 end, with the missing end drawn from the germline J gene. The chain uses TRBV13-3 and TRBJ1-3; 8 nucleotides agree with TRBD1. The CDR3 contains 14 residues. CDR1 NNHDY and CDR2 SYVADS come from the germline V gene. Unmatched junction bases numbered 2, after V lost 3 bases and J lost 3 bases. This CDR3 is CASSVDRGGNTLYF. CDR3 DNA, as far as it was read: TGTGCCAGCAGTGTTGACAGGGGTGGAAATACG.

The table lists this clone with a few counts. Gene names refer to mouse genes. The CDR3 end lies 4 residues beyond the end of the read and is filled in from the germline J gene. The chain uses TRBV17 and TRBJ2-7, with TRBD1 matching over 9 bases. The ends lost 6 bases at V and 3 bases at J; junction bases unmatched: 0. The CDR3 extends over 12 amino acids. In germline, CDR1 is MNHDT, CDR2 YYDKIL. The sequenced CDR3 bases are TGTGCTAGCAGGGACAGGGGCTAT. Its translation: CASRDRGY. The entire CDR3 is CASRDRGYEQYF.

This clone was observed many times. Mouse gene names apply. The CDR3 end falls 4 residues outside the read, so it is completed with the germline J gene. The chain combines TRBV1 with TRBJ2-7, with 10 bases aligning to TRBD1. This CDR3 is built from 15 residues. Germline V gives CDR1 NSQYPW, CDR2 LRSPGD (reference sequence). The part of the CDR3 DNA that was read is TGCACCTGCAGTGAGCCCTCCGGGACAGGGGAT. It encodes CTCSEPSGTGD. The entire CDR3 reads CTCSEPSGTGDEQYF.

For this clone: Genes and germline are mouse. The DNA ends 4 residues before the CDR3 does, and the rest of the CDR3 is filled in from the germline J gene. The chain combines TRBV1 with TRBJ1-1, with 10 bases lining up with TRBD1. Germline V CDR1 and CDR2: NSQYPW, LRSPGD (reference sequence). The CDR3 consists of 13 residues. The sequenced CDR3 bases are TGCACCTGCAGTGCCGGACAGGGGGCA. It codes for CTCSAGQGA. The full CDR3 sequence reads CTCSAGQGAEVFF.

This clone was counted many times. Here the gene names and germline are mouse. The read finishes 4 residues shy of the CDR3 end, and the germline J gene is used to complete it. The chain carries TRBV19 and TRBJ2-4; 8 bases fit TRBD2. The CDR3 extends over 15 amino acids. The ends lost 2 bases at V and 0 bases at J; junction bases unmatched: 2. Germline lookup yields CDR1 FNHDT and CDR2 SITEND (reference sequence). Here the CDR3 reads CASSITGGSQNTLYF. The sequenced part of the CDR3 DNA is TGTGCCAGCAGTATCACTGGGGGTAGTCAAAAC.

This clone has only a few counts. The gene symbols are mouse symbols. The CDR3 is cut off 4 residues early in the read; its end comes from the germline J gene. The chain is built from TRBV14 and TRBJ1-2, with a possible D match to TRBD1 (5 bases). Germline CDR1 is SGHDT and CDR2 is FRDEAV. The CDR3 consists of 13 residues. V lost 2 bases to trimming and J lost 0 bases, with 5 bases between them. CDR3 DNA (partial): TGTGCCAGCAGTTTGGACACAAACTCC. Residues: CASSLDTNS. From start to end, the CDR3 is CASSLDTNSDYTF.

This clone was found many times. Gene names follow the mouse nomenclature. The read falls 4 residues short of the CDR3 end, and the missing part is taken from the germline J gene. The chain joins TRBV13-3 to TRBJ2-7; D unresolved. This CDR3 spans 10 amino acids. CDR1 NNHDY and CDR2 SYVADS come from the germline V gene. Incomplete CDR3 DNA: TGTGCCAGCAGCAAATAT. Encoded protein: CASSKY. The entire CDR3 protein is CASSKYEQYF.

Only a few counts were recorded for this clone. All gene names here are mouse names. The read terminates 4 residues before the CDR3 end, so the remaining end is supplied by the germline J gene. The gene calls are TRBV17 and TRBJ2-4; maybe TRBD2 (5 bases). CDR1 is MNHDT and CDR2 is YYDKIL in the germline V gene. The CDR3 runs 14 residues. The V end lost 0 bases, the J end lost 1 base, and 5 bases lay between the germline ends. The CDR3 protein is CASSRDWGQNTLYF. CDR3 DNA (partial): TGTGCTAGCAGTAGAGACTGGGGTCAAAAC.

Worth noting for this clone: These gene names are mouse names. Coverage ceases 4 residues before the CDR3 finishes, and the germline J gene fills in the end. The chain links TRBV13-3 to TRBJ2-7; a possible D gene is TRBD2 (6 bases). V lost 1 base and J 0 bases, leaving 8 bases between the germline ends. Germline lookup yields CDR1 NNHDY and CDR2 SYVADS. The length of the CDR3 is 14 residues. The DNA read from the CDR3 is TGTGCCAGCAGTGATATGGGGGTCTCCTAT. Translating gives CASSDMGVSY. From start to end, the CDR3 is CASSDMGVSYEQYF.

In the case of this clone: Gene names follow the mouse nomenclature. The chain's CDR3 is CTCSAPRDRSSYEQYF. Incomplete CDR3 DNA: TGCACCTGCAGTGCCCCTCGGGACAGGAGCTCCTAT. V usage is TRBV1 and J usage is TRBJ2-7; TRBD1 matches at 8 bases. The CDR3 end lies 4 residues beyond the end of the read and is filled in from the germline J gene. CDR3 length: 16 amino acids. Germline CDR1 reads NSQYPW; CDR2 reads LRSPGD (reference sequence). V lost 3 bases, J lost 0 bases, and 7 bases stayed unmatched. The full variable domain, rest sourced from reference TRBV1 and TRBJ2-7, is VTLLEQNPRWRLVPRGQAVNLRCILKNSQYPWMSWYQQDLQKQLQWLFTLRSPGDKEVKSLPGADYLATRVTDTELRLQVANMSQGRTLYCTCSAPRDRSSYEQYFGPGTRLTVL.

About this clone: TCRdb gives a protein that differs at residue 12 from what the DNA encodes, so the protein here is translated from the DNA. The genes and germline here are from mouse. Coverage ceases 3 residues before the CDR3 finishes, and the germline J gene fills in the end. The genes are TRBV19 and TRBJ1-3; 11 nucleotides match TRBD1. The germline CDR1 and CDR2 sequences are FNHDT and SITEND (reference sequence). The trim removed 5 bases at V and 4 bases at J, leaving 5 bases unmatched. The CDR3 runs 15 residues. The CDR3 here is CASSPGQGVGNTLYF. Partial CDR3 DNA: TGTGCCAGCAGCCCGGGACAGGGGGTCGGAAATACG. Full variable domain (rest looked up from reference TRBV19 and TRBJ1-3): GGIITQTPKFLIGQEGQKLTLKCQQNFNHDTMYWYRQDSGKGLRLIYYSITENDLQKGDLSEGYDASREKKSSFSLTVTSAQKNEMAVFLCASSPGQGVGNTLYFGEGSRLIVV.

Concerning this clone itself: The gene names here belong to mouse. The sequenced fragment ends 4 residues before the CDR3 boundary, so the rest is inferred from the germline J gene. Additional DNA sequences in this sample encode the identical CDR3. The chain recombines TRBV13-1 with TRBJ2-7; D is unresolved. Per the germline V gene, CDR1 is NSHNY and CDR2 is SYGAGN. CDR3 length: 11 residues. Trimming left V 5 bases short and J 3 bases short, with 6 bases between. The CDR3 sequence: CASRDNYEQYF. The sequenced CDR3 bases are TGTGCCAGCAGAGACAACTAT.

This clone was seen repeatedly, ten times or more. Mouse names are used for the genes. The sequenced part of the CDR3 DNA is TGTGCAAGCAGCCCTGGGACTGGGGGGTAT. Amino acid sequence: CASSPGTGGY. The CDR3 in full is CASSPGTGGYEQYF. This chain joins TRBV16 and TRBJ2-7, with 12 bases identical to TRBD2. The read terminates 4 residues ahead of where the CDR3 ends, so the germline J gene completes it. Germline-derived CDR1 and CDR2 are SGHSA and FRNQAP. CDR3 length: 14 amino acids. Using reference TRBV16 and TRBJ2-7 for the parts outside the CDR3, the full variable domain is NAGVIQTPRHKVTGKGQEATLWCEPISGHSAVFWYRQTIVQGLEFLTYFRNQAPIDDSGMPKERFSAQMPNQSHSTLKIQSTQPQDSAVYLCASSPGTGGYEQYFGPGTRLTVL.

The table lists this clone with a few counts. At residue 11, TCRdb's protein disagrees with the DNA translation; the protein shown here derives from the DNA. The germline and genes are mouse ones. The observed sequence ends 3 residues before the CDR3 terminus, with the missing tail filled in from the germline J gene. The chain carries TRBV15 and TRBJ1-6; perhaps TRBD1 as D (6 bases). TRBJ1-6 qualifies as an ORF whose function is uncertain. Germline CDR1 and CDR2: SGHND and FRSKSL. This CDR3 contains 14 residues. Trimming cost V 2 bases and J 8 bases, with 10 bases left between them. The CDR3 bases that were read are TGTGCCAGCAGTTTACGGGACAAATATTCGCCC. Translated, it gives CASSLRDKYSP. The full-length CDR3 reads as CASSLRDKYSPLYF.

This clone came up many times. Gene names are mouse gene names. The CDR3 end falls 4 residues outside the read, so it is completed with the germline J gene. V is TRBV13-3 and J is TRBJ2-3; maybe TRBD1 (5 bases). Trimming shortened V by 5 bases and J by 0 bases, and 7 bases separated the two germline ends. The germline V gene has CDR1 NNHDY and CDR2 SYVADS. The CDR3 extends over 13 amino acids. The CDR3 bases that were read are TGTGCCAGCAGGGACAATAGTGCAGAA. Amino acid sequence: CASRDNSAE. The complete CDR3 sequence is CASRDNSAETLYF.

As to this clone: At residue 12, TCRdb's protein is not the same as the translated DNA, so the protein here was read from the DNA. Gene names denote mouse genes. The CDR3 extends 3 residues past the end of the read, so its final part is completed from the germline J gene. V usage is TRBV13-1 and J usage is TRBJ1-3, with 8 bases that match TRBD1. V lost 5 bases and J lost 0; bases outside the gene matches: 4. CDR3 size: 15 residues. Germline V gene lookup returns CDR1 NSHNY and CDR2 SYGAGN. CDR3 protein: CASRRQGISGNTLYF. The CDR3 bases that were read are TGTGCCAGCAGAAGACAGGGGATTTCTGGAAATACG.

As concerns this clone: Gene names and germline refer to mouse. The read finishes 4 residues shy of the CDR3 end, and the germline J gene is used to complete it. The chain has TRBV31 and TRBJ2-7; the match to TRBD2 covers 7 bases. This CDR3 contains 11 residues. Germline V gene data show CDR1 as GKSSPN and CDR2 as SITVG. Incomplete CDR3 DNA: TGTGCCTGGAGTTGGGGGGAT. It encodes CAWSWGD. The whole CDR3 sequence is CAWSWGDEQYF.

This clone was found a few times. Any gene name here is a mouse gene name. With the read ending 4 residues before the CDR3 end, the germline J gene is used to fill in that end. J is TRBJ2-5 and V is TRBV13-1; the D gene is possibly TRBD1 (6 bases). This CDR3 spans 15 amino acids. Trimming removed 0 bases from V and 0 bases from J, with 8 bases in between. Germline-derived CDR1 and CDR2 are NSHNY and SYGAGN. CDR3 sequence reads: CASSDEGQNQDTQYF. The CDR3 DNA, read in part, is TGTGCCAGCAGTGATGAGGGACAAAACCAAGAC.

Comment on this clone: Possible read error: a much larger clone is one base away. Any gene name here is a mouse gene name. With the read ending 4 residues before the CDR3 end, the germline J gene is used to fill in that end. The rearrangement joins TRBV19 to TRBJ2-7; 7 nucleotides match TRBD1. Germline trimming cut 5 bases from V and 2 bases from J; bases unmatched to any gene: 4. CDR1 is FNHDT and CDR2 is SITEND in the germline V gene (reference sequence). The CDR3 extends over 13 amino acids. The CDR3 here is CASSFGTAYEQYF. Partial CDR3 DNA: TGTGCCAGCAGCTTCGGGACAGCCTAT.

This clone has more than one count but fewer than ten. The germline and genes are mouse ones. The read gets to within 4 residues of the CDR3 end, and the germline J gene fills in the rest. The chain employs TRBV17 and TRBJ2-5; 9 bases are shared with TRBD2. Germline V gives CDR1 MNHDT, CDR2 YYDKIL. This CDR3 contains 15 residues. The V gene end was trimmed by 6 bases and the J gene end by 0 bases; junction bases not matched to a gene: 4. CDR3 residues: CASRDWGLNQDTQYF. The covered CDR3 bases are TGTGCTAGCAGAGACTGGGGGCTTAACCAAGAC.

Only a few counts were recorded for this clone. The gene names given are mouse names. From the germline J gene comes the end of the CDR3, since the read stops 4 residues before it. J is TRBJ2-4 and V is TRBV19, with a possible D match to TRBD2 (5 bases). Germline CDR1 FNHDT, CDR2 SITEND (reference sequence). The CDR3 has 14 amino acids. Trimming pared 2 bases from V and 0 bases from J, leaving 7 bases between. The CDR3 loop is CASSIRTSQNTLYF. The sequenced CDR3 bases are TGTGCCAGCAGTATCAGGACTAGTCAAAAC.

Of note for this clone: Gene names and germline refer to mouse. The CDR3 goes on 4 residues after the read ends, and that part is filled in from the germline J gene. The chain couples TRBV13-3 to TRBJ2-4; 8 positions match TRBD2. Looked up from germline, CDR1 is NNHDY and CDR2 is SYVADS. The CDR3 covers 15 residues. This chain's CDR3 is CASSESWGVDNTLYF. The DNA read from the CDR3 is TGTGCCAGCAGTGAGAGCTGGGGGGTGGATAAC.

This clone was recorded at least ten times. At residue 12, the TCRdb protein departs from the DNA translation, so the protein shown here was derived from the DNA itself. Gene names follow the mouse nomenclature. The CDR3 region is CASSEKGRGGNTLYF. Partial CDR3 DNA: TGTGCCAGCAGTGAAAAGGGCAGGGGTGGAAATACG. The chain employs TRBV13-3 and TRBJ1-3, with TRBD1 as a possible D gene (6 bases). The DNA ends 3 residues before the CDR3 does, and the rest of the CDR3 is filled in from the germline J gene. V shed 2 bases and J shed 3 bases, with 12 bases lying between them. Germline CDR1 NNHDY, CDR2 SYVADS. This CDR3 contains 15 residues.

About this clone itself: At residue 13, TCRdb's protein disagrees with the DNA translation; the protein shown here derives from the DNA. The genes are named according to mouse. The sequenced part of the CDR3 DNA is TGTGCCAGCACCCCGGGACAGGGACTTTCTGGAAATACG. Its protein product is CASTPGQGLSGNT. The full CDR3 sequence reads CASTPGQGLSGNTLYF. The chain carries TRBV19 and TRBJ1-3, with 9 bases matching TRBD1. The read comes to an end 3 residues before the CDR3 does, leaving the germline J gene to fill in the end. The V and J ends lost 6 bases and 0 bases, in that order; junction bases with no gene match: 7. Germline V lookup: CDR1 FNHDT, CDR2 SITEND (reference sequence). The CDR3 length is 16 residues.